These 20 T cell receptor beta chains originate from one sample sequenced in a study of control samples from healthy donors and cancer patients. Clones were sequenced by immunoSEQ multiplex PCR, and TCRdb holds only the in-frame ones, with some missing. Of 65,000 to 90,000 clones listed, around 90% are singletons. The sample was PBMCs. These receptors all come from a woman aged 45-65 years with colorectal cancer.

This chain joins TRBV7-2 and TRBJ1-5; D ambiguous. The CDR3 length is 15 residues. Germline V gene lookup returns CDR1 SGHTA and CDR2 FQGNSA. V lost 6 bases and J lost 4, with 16 bases in between. DNA for the CDR3: TGTGCCAGCAGTCGAAATACCAACCGGAATCAGCCCCAGCATTTT. It codes for CASSRNTNRNQPQHF.

This clone has more than one count but fewer than ten. The V call is TRBV10-2, the J call TRBJ1-1; D is perhaps TRBD1 (6 bases). The CDR3 sequence is 16 residues long. Trimming cost V 1 base and J 7 bases, with 19 bases left between them. From germline, CDR1 is WSHSY and CDR2 SAAADI. The CDR3 DNA reads TGCGCCAGCAGTGAGTTACCCAGTGGGGGCGCGGGTGAAGCTTTCTTT. It encodes CASSELPSGGAGEAFF.

The rearrangement links TRBV19 to TRBJ1-6; D is ambiguous. The CDR3 contains 12 residues. CDR1 LNHDA and CDR2 SQIVND come from the germline V gene (reference sequence). Trimming took 6 bases from V and 7 from J, leaving 7 bases between them. For the CDR3, the DNA is TGTGCCAGTAGCAACCAGAATTCACCCCTCCACTTT. It yields the protein CASSNQNSPLHF.

J is TRBJ2-5 and V is TRBV7-3; a possible D gene is TRBD2 (5 bases). CDR1 and CDR2 from the germline V gene are SGHTA and FQGTGA. The CDR3 is made up of 13 amino acids. With 5 bases removed from V and 9 bases from J, the gap between germline ends came to 16 bases. CDR3 in DNA: TGTGCCAGCAGCCCAGGACCACCCGGGGCCCAGTACTTC. This gives the protein CASSPGPPGAQYF.

This sequence joins TRBV29-1 and TRBJ1-2, with a weak D call TRBD1 (5 bases). Germline loops: CDR1 SQVTM, CDR2 ANQGSEA. V was pared by 4 bases and J by 8 bases, with 20 bases between. CDR3 length: 14 residues. The CDR3 loop is CSVVPSEGLGGYTF. The DNA for the CDR3 is TGCAGCGTTGTCCCTAGTGAGGGGCTGGGAGGCTACACCTTC.

CDR3 sequence (DNA): TGCGCCAGCAGCCAAGATCCTAGCGGGGGGGCAGGTGATACGCAGTATTTT. Its translation is CASSQDPSGGAGDTQYF. The chain uses TRBV4-1 and TRBJ2-3; 12 nucleotides line up with TRBD2. The CDR3 is 17 residues long. Germline CDR1 reads MGHRA; CDR2 reads YSYEKL. J gave up 6 bases and V 0 bases, and 7 bases lay outside the gene matches.

V usage is TRBV30 and J usage is TRBJ1-4; 7 positions agree with TRBD1. Unmatched junction bases numbered 9, after V lost 6 bases and J lost 5 bases. CDR1 and CDR2 (germline): GTSNPN, SVGIG (reference sequence). The CDR3 covers 14 residues. For the CDR3, the DNA is TGTGCCTGCACCGCACAGGGGAACAATGAAAAACTGTTTTTT. Amino acids: CACTAQGNNEKLFF.

This clone came up a few times. V gene TRBV7-9 combines with J gene TRBJ1-5, with 11 bases fitting TRBD1. CDR3 length equals 15 residues. Germline trimming cut 4 bases from V and 3 bases from J; bases unmatched to any gene: 2. CDR1 SEHNR and CDR2 FQNEAQ come from the germline V gene (reference sequence). CDR3 in amino acids: CASSSGQGANQPQHF. CDR3 DNA sequence: TGTGCCAGCAGCTCAGGACAGGGGGCCAATCAGCCCCAGCATTTT.

The chain employs TRBV7-2 and TRBJ1-1; tentative D call: TRBD1 (5 bases). Per the germline V gene, CDR1 is SGHTA and CDR2 is FQGNSA. V lost 2 bases and J 4 bases, leaving 8 bases between the germline ends. This CDR3 region has 13 residues. CDR3 sequence reads: CASSLKRGTEAFF. In DNA form, the CDR3 reads TGTGCCAGCAGCTTAAAGAGGGGCACTGAAGCTTTCTTT.

The chain is built from TRBV9 and TRBJ2-3; D might be TRBD1 (6 bases). V lost 3 bases and J lost 5, with 16 bases in between. This CDR3 has 15 residues. Germline CDR1 SGDLS, CDR2 YYNGEE. CDR3 sequence (DNA): TGTGCCAGCAGCGATCTGTCAACAGGGATAGATACGCAGTATTTT. Its translation is CASSDLSTGIDTQYF.

The CDR3 sequence: CASSLEGGPREAFF. Written as DNA, the CDR3 is TGTGCCAGCTCTCTAGAAGGGGGCCCTAGAGAAGCTTTCTTT. The rearrangement uses TRBV18 and TRBJ1-1; TRBD1 aligns across 7 bases. V shed 6 bases, J shed 8 bases, and the junction held 12 bases outside the gene matches. Germline loops: CDR1 KGHSH, CDR2 LQKENI. The CDR3 length is 14 residues.

The chain uses TRBV6-2 or TRBV6-3 and TRBJ2-6, with unresolved D. Trimming cost V 4 bases and J 0 bases, with 10 bases left between them. Germline assignment: CDR1 MNHEY and CDR2 SVGEGT. The CDR3 spans 16 residues. The CDR3 sequence: CASSSRTGSGANVLTF. The CDR3 nucleotides read TGTGCCAGCAGTTCCCGGACGGGCTCTGGGGCCAACGTCCTGACTTTC.

The J gene is TRBJ2-3, the V gene TRBV5-1, with 10 bases identical to TRBD2. Germline V gene data show CDR1 as SGHRS and CDR2 as YFSETQ. The CDR3 has 15 residues. J was trimmed by 3 bases and V by 4 bases; bases with no gene match: 5. The CDR3 bases are TGCGCCAGCAGCCCCGGGACTAGCGAAACAGATACGCAGTATTTT. This translates into CASSPGTSETDTQYF.

This clone has just one count. The CDR3 reads CASSSLAGTDTQYF. The CDR3 DNA is TGCGCCAGCAGCTCCCTAGCGGGCACAGATACGCAGTATTTT. The chain is built from TRBV5-1 and TRBJ2-3, with TRBD2 matching 7 bases. The CDR3 extends over 14 amino acids. V dropped 3 bases and J dropped 1; count of bases not matched to a gene: 2. Germline V gives CDR1 SGHRS, CDR2 YFSETQ.

The chain has TRBV7-8 and TRBJ1-5, with 8 positions matching TRBD1. The CDR3 length is 16 residues. The V gene's germline CDR1 is SGHVS and CDR2 FQNEAQ. Losses at the gene ends were 5 bases for V and 5 bases for J; bases not matched to a gene: 11. The CDR3 sequence is CASSPGWGTGDQPQHF. CDR3 bases: TGTGCCAGCAGCCCGGGTTGGGGGACAGGCGATCAGCCCCAGCATTTT. The full variable domain, its missing parts supplied by reference TRBV7-8 and TRBJ1-5, is GAGVSQSPRYKVAKRGQDVALRCDPISGHVSLFWYQQALGQGPEFLTYFQNEAQLDKSGLPSDRFFAERPEGSVSTLKIQRTQQEDSAVYLCASSPGWGTGDQPQHFGDGTRLSIL.

The V and J genes are TRBV9 and TRBJ1-5; D ambiguous. Trimming took off 3 bases at V and 2 bases at J, with 9 bases between the two ends. This CDR3 is built from 14 residues. Germline V CDR1 and CDR2: SGDLS, YYNGEE. CDR3 sequence reads: CASSATWGNQPQHF. CDR3 sequence (DNA): TGTGCCAGCAGCGCCACTTGGGGCAATCAGCCCCAGCATTTT. Supplemented by reference TRBV9 and TRBJ1-5, the full variable domain reads DSGVTQTPKHLITATGQRVTLRCSPRSGDLSVYWYQQSLDQGLQFLIQYYNGEERAKGNILERFSAQQFPDLHSELNLSSLELGDSALYFCASSATWGNQPQHFGDGTRLSIL.

The chain is built from TRBV28 and TRBJ1-2; 9 bases align to TRBD1. Germline CDR1 and CDR2: MDHEN and SYDVKM. The CDR3 has 13 residues. With V trimmed by 4 bases and J by 14 bases, 11 bases remained unmatched. CDR3 in amino acids: CASSWTGTGTLTF. CDR3 nucleotide sequence: TGTGCCAGCAGTTGGACCGGGACAGGGACACTTACCTTC.

J is TRBJ1-5 and V is TRBV12-3 or TRBV12-4, with no clear D. Trimming shortened V by 3 bases and J by 6 bases, and 9 bases separated the two germline ends. This CDR3 comprises 13 residues. CDR3 DNA sequence: TGTGCCAGCAGTTTCACGCGGAGTCAGCCCCAGCATTTT. Translation: CASSFTRSQPQHF.

The genes are TRBV5-1 and TRBJ2-5, with D possibly matching TRBD1 (6 bases). The ends were cut back, 0 bases at V and 2 bases at J, with 8 bases in the middle. CDR1 and CDR2 from the germline V gene are SGHRS and YFSETQ. The CDR3 contains 14 residues. In nucleotides, the CDR3 is TGCGCCAGCAGCTTGGGACAGGAGCAAGAGACCCAGTACTTC. This codes for CASSLGQEQETQYF.

The chain is built from TRBV7-2 and TRBJ2-5; D uncertain. Germline CDR1 is SGHTA and CDR2 is FQGNSA. Trimming left V 1 base short and J 4 bases short, with 7 bases between. The CDR3 loop spans 13 amino acids. DNA for the CDR3: TGTGCCAGCAGCTTAGTAGGTGGAGAGACCCAGTACTTC. Its translation is CASSLVGGETQYF.